This T cell receptor (beta chain) was documented in a study of healthy donors' naive CD4 and CD8 T cells. In the study overall: Donors spanned ages 20-25, 40-50 and 60-70 years, half female. General study results and limits: The study did not address homeostatic proliferation effects in naive T cells.

A linear amplification protocol produced the TCR libraries from 500 ng of total RNA. MiXCR was run by TCRdb on the reads, yielding one entry per CDR3 protein. The sample includes roughly 200,000 distinct CDR3 sequences, around 74% of them seen just once. CDR3 length: 15 residues. The V end was cut by 7 bases, the J end by 4 bases, with 20 bases between. Germline V gives CDR1 SQVTM, CDR2 ANQGSEA. A word on this clonotype: Its antigen is as yet unknown.

The sequencing input was naive CD4+ and CD8+ T cells sorted from blood, pooled from several donors. This TCR came from a pool of human donors in good health; the sample pools cells from several healthy donors. The rearrangement links TRBV29-1 to TRBJ1-3, with a possible D match to TRBD1 (6 bases). The CDR3 nucleotides are TGCAGCGCACGAACAACAGGGTACGGGGGAAACACCATATATTTT. Translated, it gives CSARTTGYGGNTIYF.